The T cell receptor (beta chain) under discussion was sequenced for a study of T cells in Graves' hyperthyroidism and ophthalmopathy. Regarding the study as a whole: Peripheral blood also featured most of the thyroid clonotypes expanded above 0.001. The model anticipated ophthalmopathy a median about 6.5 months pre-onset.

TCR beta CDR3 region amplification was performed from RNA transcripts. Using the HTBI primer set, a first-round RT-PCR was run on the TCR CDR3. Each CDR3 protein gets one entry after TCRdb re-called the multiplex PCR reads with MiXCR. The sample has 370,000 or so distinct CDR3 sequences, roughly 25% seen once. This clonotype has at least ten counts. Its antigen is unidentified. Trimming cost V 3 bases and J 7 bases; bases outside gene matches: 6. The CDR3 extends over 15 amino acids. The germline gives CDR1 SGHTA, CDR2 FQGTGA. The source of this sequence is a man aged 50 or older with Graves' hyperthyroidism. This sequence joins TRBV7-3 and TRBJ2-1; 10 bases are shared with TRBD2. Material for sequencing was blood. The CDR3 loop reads CASSFSSGSVNEQFF. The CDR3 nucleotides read TGTGCCAGCAGCTTCTCTAGCGGGAGTGTAAATGAGCAGTTCTTC.